There are many counts of the clone carrying this T cell receptor beta chain. Its matching antigen is unknown. Unmatched junction bases numbered 5, after V lost 0 bases and J lost 5 bases. Germline assignment: CDR1 SGHRS and CDR2 YFSETQ. The CDR3 has 16 residues. The data belong to a study of T cells in Graves' hyperthyroidism and ophthalmopathy. The study, taken as a whole, reports: Ophthalmopathy onset followed model prediction by a median around six months. Stable hyperthyroidism was told apart from ophthalmopathy by a model built on 13 V-J features.

Amplification targeted TCR beta CDR3 regions from RNA transcripts. RT-PCR in the first round (using the HTBI primer set) targeted the TCR CDR3. TCRdb ran MiXCR on the multiplex PCR reads and lists one entry per CDR3 protein. The data show roughly 550,000 distinct CDR3 sequences, with about 16% seen just once and 25% to 30% held by the top ten. Exclusion of patients followed from uncontrolled infection, other autoimmune disease, pregnancy or lactation. V gene TRBV5-1 combines with J gene TRBJ2-1; 10 bases fit TRBD2. The source of this sequence is a young woman with Graves' ophthalmopathy. Sequenced sample: blood. The CDR3 loop reads CASSLAGTSANNEQFF. CDR3 bases: TGCGCCAGCAGCTTGGCCGGGACTAGCGCGAACAATGAGCAGTTCTTC. Full variable domain (outside the CDR3, taken from reference TRBV5-1 and TRBJ2-1): KAGVTQTPRYLIKTRGQQVTLSCSPISGHRSVSWYQQTPGQGLQFLFEYFSETQRNKGNFPGRFSGRQFSNSRSEMNVSTLELGDSALYLCASSLAGTSANNEQFFGPGTRLTVL.